This T cell receptor (beta chain) originates from a study of blood T cells in healthy people across ages. Whole-study context: Template switching caught about one barcoded beta molecule for each two T cells. Whole-study findings and limits: Among T cells, TCR beta diversity per million cells dropped roughly linearly as age rose.

Details on this clonotype: What it binds is not known.

The CDR3 consists of 15 residues. Germline CDR1 and CDR2: LGHDT and YNNKEL (reference sequence). A second PCR, run for about 7 to 11 cycles, used a sample-barcoded 5' primer plus a J-beta primer mix. In TCRdb, the 5' RACE reads were re-called with MiXCR into one record per CDR3 protein. The sample has roughly 1.5 million distinct CDR3 sequences; around 40% are singletons. This receptor was taken from a young woman in good health. Input material: blood. The J gene is TRBJ2-7, the V gene TRBV3-1, with D uncertain. The tail of the sequence fits TRBJ2-5 better, so the J call may be wrong. DNA of the CDR3: TGTGCCAGCACCGATTACAAGGGCCCCCAAGAGACCCAGTACTTC. This codes for CASTDYKGPQETQYF.